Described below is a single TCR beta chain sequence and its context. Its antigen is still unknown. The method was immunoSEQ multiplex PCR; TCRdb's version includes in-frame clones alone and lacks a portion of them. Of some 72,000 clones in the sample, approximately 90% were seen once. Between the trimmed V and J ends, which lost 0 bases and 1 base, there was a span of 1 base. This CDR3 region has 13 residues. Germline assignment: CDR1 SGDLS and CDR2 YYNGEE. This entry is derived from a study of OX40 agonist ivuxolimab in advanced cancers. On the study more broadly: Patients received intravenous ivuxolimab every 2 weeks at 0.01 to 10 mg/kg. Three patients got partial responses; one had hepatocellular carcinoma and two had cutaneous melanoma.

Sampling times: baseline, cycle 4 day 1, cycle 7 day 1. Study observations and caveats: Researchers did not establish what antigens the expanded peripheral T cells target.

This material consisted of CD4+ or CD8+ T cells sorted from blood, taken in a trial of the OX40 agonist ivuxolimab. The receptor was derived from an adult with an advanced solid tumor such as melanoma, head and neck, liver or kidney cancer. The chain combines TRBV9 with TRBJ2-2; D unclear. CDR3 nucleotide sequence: TGTGCCAGCAGCGTAGAGAACACCGGGGAGCTGTTTTTT. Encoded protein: CASSVENTGELFF.